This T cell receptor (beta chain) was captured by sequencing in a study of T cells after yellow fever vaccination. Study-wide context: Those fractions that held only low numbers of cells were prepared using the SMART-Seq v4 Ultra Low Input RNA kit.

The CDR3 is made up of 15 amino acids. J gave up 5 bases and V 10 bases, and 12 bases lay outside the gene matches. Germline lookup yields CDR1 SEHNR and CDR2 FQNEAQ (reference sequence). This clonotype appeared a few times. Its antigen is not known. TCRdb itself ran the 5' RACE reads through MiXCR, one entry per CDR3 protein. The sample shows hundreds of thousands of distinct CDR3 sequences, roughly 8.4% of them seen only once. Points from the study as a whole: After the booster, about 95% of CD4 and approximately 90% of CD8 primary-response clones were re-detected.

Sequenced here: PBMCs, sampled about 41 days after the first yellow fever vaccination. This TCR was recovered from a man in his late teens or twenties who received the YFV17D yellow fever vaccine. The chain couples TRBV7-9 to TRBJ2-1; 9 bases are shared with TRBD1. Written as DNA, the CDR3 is TGTGCCACCACACTCCCGGGACAGGGACACAATGAGCAGTTCTTC. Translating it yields CATTLPGQGHNEQFF. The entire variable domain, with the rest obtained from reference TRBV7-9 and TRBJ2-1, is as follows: DTGVSQNPRHKITKRGQNVTFRCDPISEHNRLYWYRQTLGQGPEFLTYFQNEAQLEKSRLLSDRFSAERPKGSFSTLEIQRTEQGDSAMYLCATTLPGQGHNEQFFGPGTRLTVL.